This section outlines one T cell receptor beta chain sequence together with its context. What it binds is unknown. With baseline, cycle 4 day 1, and cycle 7 day 1 as timepoints, blood was sampled. The entry originates in a study of OX40 agonist ivuxolimab in advanced cancers. Study at large: Ivuxolimab was administered intravenously to patients at 0.01 to 10 mg/kg every 2 weeks. Participants averaged approximately 60 years of age (range roughly 23 to 90) and were approximately 81% male.

V lost 6 bases to trimming and J lost 2 bases; unmatched junction nucleotides: 5. The CDR3 runs 15 residues. Germline CDR1 and CDR2: KGHSH and LQKENI. The assay was immunoSEQ multiplex PCR, and TCRdb's table has in-frame clones only and misses some. The table lists fewer than 80,000 clones, 85% of them singletons. Study observations and caveats: At doses 0.1 to 3.0 mg/kg, CD4+ and CD8+ clones expanded.

This TCR derives from an adult with an advanced solid tumor such as melanoma, head and neck, liver or kidney cancer. The V gene is TRBV18, the J gene TRBJ1-3, with 9 positions matching TRBD1. The specimen was CD4+ or CD8+ T cells sorted from blood, collected in a trial of the OX40 agonist ivuxolimab. CDR3 sequence (DNA): TGTGCCAGCTCGAGGGACAGGGTGGCTGGAAACACCATATATTTT. Encoded protein: CASSRDRVAGNTIYF.